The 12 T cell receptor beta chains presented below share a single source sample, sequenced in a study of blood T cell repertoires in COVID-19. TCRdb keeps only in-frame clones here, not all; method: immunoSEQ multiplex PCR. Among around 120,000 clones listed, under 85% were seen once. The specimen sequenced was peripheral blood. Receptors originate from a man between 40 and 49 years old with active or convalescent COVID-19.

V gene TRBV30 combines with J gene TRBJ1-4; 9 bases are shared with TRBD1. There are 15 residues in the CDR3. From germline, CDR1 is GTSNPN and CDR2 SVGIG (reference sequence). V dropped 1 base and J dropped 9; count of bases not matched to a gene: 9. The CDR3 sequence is CAWSATGTGSQKLFF. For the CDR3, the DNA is TGTGCCTGGAGTGCCACCGGGACAGGGAGCCAAAAACTGTTTTTT.

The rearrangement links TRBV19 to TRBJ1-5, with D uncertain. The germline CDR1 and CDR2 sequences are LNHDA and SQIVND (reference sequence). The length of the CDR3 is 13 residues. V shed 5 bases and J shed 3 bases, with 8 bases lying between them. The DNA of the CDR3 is TGTGCCAGTAGTGCAGGAATCAATCAGCCCCAGCATTTT. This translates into CASSAGINQPQHF.

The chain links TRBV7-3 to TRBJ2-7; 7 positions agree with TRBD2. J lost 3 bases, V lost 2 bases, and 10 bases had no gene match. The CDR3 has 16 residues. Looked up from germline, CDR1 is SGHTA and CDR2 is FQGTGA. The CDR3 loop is CASSLGRGLEGYEQYF. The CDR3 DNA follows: TGTGCCAGCAGCTTAGGGAGGGGACTCGAGGGCTACGAGCAGTACTTC. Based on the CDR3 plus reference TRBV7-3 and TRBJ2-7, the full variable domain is GAGVSQTPSNKVTEKGKYVELRCDPISGHTALYWYRQSLGQGPEFLIYFQGTGAADDSGLPNDRFFAVRPEGSVSTLKIQRTERGDSAVYLCASSLGRGLEGYEQYFGPGTRLTVT.

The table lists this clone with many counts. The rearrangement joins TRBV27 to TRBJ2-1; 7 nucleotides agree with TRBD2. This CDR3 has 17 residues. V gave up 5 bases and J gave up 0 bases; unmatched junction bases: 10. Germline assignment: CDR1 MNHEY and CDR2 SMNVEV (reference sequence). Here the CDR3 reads CASSLKPGRSSYNEQFF. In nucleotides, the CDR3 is TGTGCCAGCAGTCTAAAACCCGGGAGGAGCTCCTACAATGAGCAGTTCTTC.

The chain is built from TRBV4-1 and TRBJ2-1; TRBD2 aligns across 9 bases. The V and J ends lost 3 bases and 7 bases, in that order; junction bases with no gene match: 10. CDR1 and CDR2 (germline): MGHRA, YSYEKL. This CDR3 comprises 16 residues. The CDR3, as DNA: TGCGCCAGCAGCCAGTCCGGGGCGGGGGGGCTTAATGAGCAGTTCTTC. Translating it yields CASSQSGAGGLNEQFF.

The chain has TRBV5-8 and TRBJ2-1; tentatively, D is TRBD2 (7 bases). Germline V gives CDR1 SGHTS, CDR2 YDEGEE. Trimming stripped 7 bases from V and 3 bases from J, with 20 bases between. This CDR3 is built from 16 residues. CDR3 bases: TGTGCCAGCCCGAAACCGCCCGGGGGGCTCTACAATGAGCAGTTCTTC. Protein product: CASPKPPGGLYNEQFF.

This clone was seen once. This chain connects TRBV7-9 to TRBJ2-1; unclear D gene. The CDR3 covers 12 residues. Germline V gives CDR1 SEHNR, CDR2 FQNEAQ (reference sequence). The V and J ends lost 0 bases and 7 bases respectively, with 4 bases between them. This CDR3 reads CASSLAENEQFF. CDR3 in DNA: TGTGCCAGCAGCTTAGCGGAGAATGAGCAGTTCTTC.

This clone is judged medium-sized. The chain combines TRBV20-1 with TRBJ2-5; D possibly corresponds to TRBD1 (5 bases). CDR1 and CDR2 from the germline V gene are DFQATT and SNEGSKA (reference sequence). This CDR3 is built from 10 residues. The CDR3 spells CSSGKETQYF. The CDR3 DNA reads TGCAGCTCAGGGAAGGAGACCCAGTACTTC.

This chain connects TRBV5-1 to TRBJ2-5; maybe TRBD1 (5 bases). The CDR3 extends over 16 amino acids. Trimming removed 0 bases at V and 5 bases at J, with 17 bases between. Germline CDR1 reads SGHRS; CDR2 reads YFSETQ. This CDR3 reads CASSLAGAVSRETQYF. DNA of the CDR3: TGCGCCAGCAGCTTGGCTGGGGCGGTGAGTCGGGAGACCCAGTACTTC.

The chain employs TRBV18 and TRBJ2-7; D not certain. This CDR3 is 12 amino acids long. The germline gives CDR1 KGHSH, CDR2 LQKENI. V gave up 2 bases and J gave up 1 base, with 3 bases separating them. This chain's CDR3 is CASSPTSYEQYF. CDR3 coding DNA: TGTGCCAGCTCACCAACTTCCTACGAGCAGTACTTC. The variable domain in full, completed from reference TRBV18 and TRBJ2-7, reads NAGVMQNPRHLVRRRGQEARLRCSPMKGHSHVYWYRQLPEEGLKFMVYLQKENIIDESGMPKERFSAEFPKEGPSILRIQQVVRGDSAAYFCASSPTSYEQYFGPGTRLTVT.

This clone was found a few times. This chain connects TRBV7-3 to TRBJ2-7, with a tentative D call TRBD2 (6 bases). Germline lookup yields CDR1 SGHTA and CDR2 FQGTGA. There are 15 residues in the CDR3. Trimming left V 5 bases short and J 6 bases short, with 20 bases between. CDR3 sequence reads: CASSPARGTPPEQYF. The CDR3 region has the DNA TGTGCCAGCAGCCCCGCCCGCGGGACCCCACCCGAGCAGTACTTC.

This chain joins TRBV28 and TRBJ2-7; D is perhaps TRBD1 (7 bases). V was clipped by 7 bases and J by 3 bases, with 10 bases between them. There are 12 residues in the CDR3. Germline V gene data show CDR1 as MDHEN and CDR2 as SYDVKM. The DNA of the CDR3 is TGTGCCAGCATGCAGGGGGGCTACGAGCAGTACTTC. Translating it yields CASMQGGYEQYF.